The clone carrying this TCR beta chain was observed once. The CDR3 totals 16 residues. V was trimmed by 1 base and J by 2 bases, leaving 14 bases between them. CDR1 is SGHDT, CDR2 YYEEEE, per germline. This entry is derived from a study of blood T cell repertoires in COVID-19. Produced via immunoSEQ multiplex PCR; TCRdb's table is partial and in-frame only. Here the sample spans 160,000 or so clones, more than 75% being singletons. Sequencing was performed on peripheral blood. The chain combines TRBV5-6 with TRBJ2-3; D is perhaps TRBD1 (6 bases). The sequence was obtained from a man aged 18 to 35 with acute or convalescent COVID-19. The CDR3 region has the DNA TGTGCCAGCAGCTTGCAAGTAGGACAGTCCACAGATACGCAGTATTTT. Its translation is CASSLQVGQSTDTQYF.